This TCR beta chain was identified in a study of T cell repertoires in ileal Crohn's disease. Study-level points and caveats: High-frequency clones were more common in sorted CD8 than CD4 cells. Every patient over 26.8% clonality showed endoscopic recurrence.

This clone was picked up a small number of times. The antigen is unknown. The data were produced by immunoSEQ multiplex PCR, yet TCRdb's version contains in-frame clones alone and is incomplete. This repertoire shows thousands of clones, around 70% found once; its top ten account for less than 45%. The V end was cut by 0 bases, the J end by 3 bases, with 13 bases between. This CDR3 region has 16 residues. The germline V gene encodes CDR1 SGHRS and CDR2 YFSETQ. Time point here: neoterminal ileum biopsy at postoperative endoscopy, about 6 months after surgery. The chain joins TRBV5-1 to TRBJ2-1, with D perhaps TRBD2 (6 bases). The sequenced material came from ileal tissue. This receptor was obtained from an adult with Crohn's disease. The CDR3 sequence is CASSLGSADYYNEQFF. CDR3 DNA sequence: TGCGCCAGCAGCTTGGGATCGGCGGACTACTACAATGAGCAGTTCTTC.